This TCR beta chain is drawn from a study of blood T cell repertoires in COVID-19. Study-level information: The analysed material was cDNA or gDNA that came from T cells, B-cell-depleted T cells, or PBMCs.

The table lists this clone with a count of one. As originally analysed: From reference gene primer amplification, estimates of nucleated cell counts were derived. TCRdb keeps only in-frame clones here, not all; method: immunoSEQ multiplex PCR. V and J calls and clone size come straight from that table; D and trimming were deduced from the DNA. The sample has 100,000 to 150,000 clones; 80% are singletons. The sequenced material came from peripheral blood. The TCR sequence derives from a human donor in a cohort sampled during active COVID-19.

DNA for the CDR3: TGCGCCAGCAGCTTGGCCCAAGGGGTCACTGAAGCTTTCTTT. The encoded protein is CASSLAQGVTEAFF. This rearrangement joins TRBV5-1 to TRBJ1-1; D might be TRBD1 (5 bases). CDR3 size: 14 residues. Trimming left V 0 bases short and J 4 bases short, with 10 bases between. The germline CDR1 and CDR2 sequences are SGHRS and YFSETQ.